This note documents a single TCR beta chain sequence. Its cognate antigen is unknown. Germline assignment: CDR1 SGHNT and CDR2 YYREEE (reference sequence). V gave up 3 bases and J gave up 6 bases, with 21 bases separating them. The CDR3 runs to 16 residues. Primers: 60 Vbeta forward and 13 Jbeta reverse. Repertoires were generated with immunoSEQ multiplex PCR, while TCRdb's copy carries only in-frame clones and drops some. This table holds 95,000 to 150,000 clones, around 80% found once. These data come from a study of cytomegalovirus exposure and HLA in healthy donors. Study-level findings and limits: In a later analysis, compared with equally common non-associated chains, HLA-associated beta chains were more expanded. The analysis excluded some indistinguishable V segments, including TRBV6-2 and TRBV6-3.

V usage is TRBV5-4 and J usage is TRBJ1-1; TRBD1 is a possible D gene (5 bases). This receptor was taken from a man in his thirties or forties in good health and CMV-seronegative. Material: PBMCs. CDR3 sequence (DNA): TGTGCCAGCAGCTCGACCTCAGGGTTCCCCGGGTCTGAAGCTTTCTTT. It codes for CASSSTSGFPGSEAFF. Complete variable domain (other parts from reference TRBV5-4 and TRBJ1-1): ETGVTQSPTHLIKTRGQQVTLRCSSQSGHNTVSWYQQALGQGPQFIFQYYREEENGRGNFPPRFSGLQFPNYSSELNVNALELDDSALYLCASSSTSGFPGSEAFFGQGTRLTVV.